This TCR beta chain comes out of a study of blood T cell repertoires in COVID-19. Study-level information: Collection of acute and convalescent COVID-19 samples took place in the United States, Italy and Spain.

Using immunoSEQ multiplex PCR, the repertoire was profiled, and TCRdb retains in-frame clones only, with some absent. The profile covers tens of thousands of clones, with approximately 86% appearing a single time and around a sixth taken by the ten largest. This clonotype was obtained from a man aged 60 to 69 with active or convalescent COVID-19. What was sequenced was peripheral blood.

CDR3 nucleotides: TGTGCCAGCAGAGACGGGACAGGCGTCTATGGCTACACCTTC. This translates into CASRDGTGVYGYTF. V is TRBV2 and J is TRBJ1-2; 8 bases map to TRBD1. In germline, CDR1 is SNHLY, CDR2 FYNNEI. The CDR3 spans 14 residues. V was clipped by 6 bases and J by 4 bases; unmatched bases: 7. Supplemented by reference TRBV2 and TRBJ1-2, the full variable domain reads EPEVTQTPSHQVTQMGQEVILRCVPISNHLYFYWYRQILGQKVEFLVSFYNNEISEKSEIFDDQFSVERPDGSNFTLKIRSTKLEDSAMYFCASRDGTGVYGYTFGSGTRLTVV.